This T cell receptor (beta chain) was obtained from a study of blood T cell repertoires in COVID-19. Study in general: T cells, B-cell-depleted T cells, or PBMCs supplied cDNA or gDNA.

CDR1 is MNHNS, CDR2 SASEGT, per germline. V dropped 2 bases and J dropped 3; count of bases not matched to a gene: 4. CDR3 size: 16 residues. The table came from immunoSEQ multiplex PCR; TCRdb's copy has only in-frame clones and leaves some out. The sample consists of more than 95,000 clones, 88% of them appearing once. The sequenced sample was peripheral blood. The chain carries TRBV6-1 and TRBJ2-3; 11 bases agree with TRBD2. The receptor was derived from a man between 50 and 59 years old with acute or convalescent COVID-19. CDR3 in DNA: TGTGCCAGCAGTGAACTAGCGGGAGGAGCGACAGATACGCAGTATTTT. Translation: CASSELAGGATDTQYF.